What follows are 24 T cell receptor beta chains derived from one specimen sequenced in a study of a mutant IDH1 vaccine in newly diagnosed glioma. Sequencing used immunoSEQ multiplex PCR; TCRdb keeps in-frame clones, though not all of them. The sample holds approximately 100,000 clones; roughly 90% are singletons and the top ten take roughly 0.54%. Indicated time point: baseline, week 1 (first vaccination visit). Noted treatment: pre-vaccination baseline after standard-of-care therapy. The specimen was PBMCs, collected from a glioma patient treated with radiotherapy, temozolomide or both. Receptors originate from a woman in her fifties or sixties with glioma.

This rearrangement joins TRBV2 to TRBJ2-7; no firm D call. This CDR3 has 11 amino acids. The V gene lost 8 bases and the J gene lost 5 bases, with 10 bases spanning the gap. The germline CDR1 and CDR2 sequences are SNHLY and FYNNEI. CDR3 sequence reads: CASSVFDEQYF. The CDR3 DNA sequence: TGTGCCAGCTCGGTATTCGACGAGCAGTACTTC.

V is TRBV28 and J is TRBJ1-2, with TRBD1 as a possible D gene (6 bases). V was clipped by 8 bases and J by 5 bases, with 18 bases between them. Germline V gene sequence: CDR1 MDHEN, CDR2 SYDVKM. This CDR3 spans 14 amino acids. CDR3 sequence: CASVGPGRGYGYTF. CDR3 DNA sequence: TGTGCCAGCGTAGGACCGGGAAGGGGGTATGGCTACACCTTC.

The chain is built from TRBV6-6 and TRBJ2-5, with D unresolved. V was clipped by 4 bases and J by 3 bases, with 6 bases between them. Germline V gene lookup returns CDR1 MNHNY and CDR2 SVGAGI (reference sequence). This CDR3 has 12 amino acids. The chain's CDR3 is CASSLHKETQYF. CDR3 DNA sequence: TGTGCCAGCAGTTTACACAAAGAGACCCAGTACTTC.

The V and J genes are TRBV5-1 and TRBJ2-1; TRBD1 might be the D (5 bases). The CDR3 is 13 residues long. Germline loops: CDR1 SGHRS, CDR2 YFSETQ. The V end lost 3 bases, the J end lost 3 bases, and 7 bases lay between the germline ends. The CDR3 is CASSSDIYNEQFF. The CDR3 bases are TGCGCCAGCAGCTCGGACATCTACAATGAGCAGTTCTTC.

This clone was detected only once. The CDR3 loop is CASSLGRGGSSYEQYF. The CDR3 DNA follows: TGTGCCAGCAGCTTAGGGCGGGGTGGAAGCTCCTACGAGCAGTACTTC. The chain couples TRBV11-3 to TRBJ2-7; the D gene is possibly TRBD2 (6 bases). The V end lost 1 base, the J end lost 0 bases, and 13 bases lay between the germline ends. This CDR3 is built from 16 residues. Germline V CDR1 and CDR2: SGHNT, YENEEA.

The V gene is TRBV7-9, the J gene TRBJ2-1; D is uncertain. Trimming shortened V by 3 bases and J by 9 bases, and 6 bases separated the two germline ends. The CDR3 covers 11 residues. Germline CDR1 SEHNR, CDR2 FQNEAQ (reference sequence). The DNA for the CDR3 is TGTGCCAGCAGCTTGGATGGTGAGCAGTTCTTC. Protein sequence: CASSLDGEQFF.

The CDR3 DNA reads TGCAGCGTTGGGTGGCACAGCAATCAGCCCCAGCATTTT. This gives the protein CSVGWHSNQPQHF. The chain combines TRBV29-1 with TRBJ1-5; D unclear. The CDR3 totals 13 residues. Trimming removed 4 bases from V and 1 base from J, with 8 bases in between. Germline V gene sequence: CDR1 SQVTM, CDR2 ANQGSEA.

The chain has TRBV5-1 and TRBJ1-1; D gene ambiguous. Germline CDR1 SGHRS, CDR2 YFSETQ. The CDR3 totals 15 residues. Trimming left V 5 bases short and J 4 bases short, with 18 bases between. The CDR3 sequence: CASRYEIGILTEAFF. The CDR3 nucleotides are TGCGCCAGCAGGTATGAAATTGGAATTCTCACTGAAGCTTTCTTT.

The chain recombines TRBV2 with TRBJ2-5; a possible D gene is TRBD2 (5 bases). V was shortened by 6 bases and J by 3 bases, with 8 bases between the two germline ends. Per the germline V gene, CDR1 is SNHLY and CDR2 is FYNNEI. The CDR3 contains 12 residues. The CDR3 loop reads CASRTREETQYF. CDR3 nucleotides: TGTGCCAGCAGAACTAGAGAAGAGACCCAGTACTTC.

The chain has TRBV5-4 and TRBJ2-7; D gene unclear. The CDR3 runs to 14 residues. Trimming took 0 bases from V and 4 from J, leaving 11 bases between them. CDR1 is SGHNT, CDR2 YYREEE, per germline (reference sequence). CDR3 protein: CASSLGSPPYEQYF. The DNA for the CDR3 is TGTGCCAGCAGCTTGGGTAGCCCTCCATACGAGCAGTACTTC.

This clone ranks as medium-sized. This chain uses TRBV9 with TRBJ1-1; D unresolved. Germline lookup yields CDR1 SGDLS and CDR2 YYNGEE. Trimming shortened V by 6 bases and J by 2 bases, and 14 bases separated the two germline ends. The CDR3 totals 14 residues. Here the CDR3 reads CASTTTADNTEAFF. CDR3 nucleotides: TGTGCCAGCACCACTACGGCAGACAACACTGAAGCTTTCTTT.

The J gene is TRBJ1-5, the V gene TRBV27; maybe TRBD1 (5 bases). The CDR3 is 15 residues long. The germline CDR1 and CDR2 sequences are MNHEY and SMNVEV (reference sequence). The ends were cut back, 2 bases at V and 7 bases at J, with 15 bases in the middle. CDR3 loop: CASSLRSGFGQPQHF. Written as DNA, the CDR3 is TGTGCCAGCAGTTTAAGGTCAGGGTTCGGCCAGCCCCAGCATTTT.

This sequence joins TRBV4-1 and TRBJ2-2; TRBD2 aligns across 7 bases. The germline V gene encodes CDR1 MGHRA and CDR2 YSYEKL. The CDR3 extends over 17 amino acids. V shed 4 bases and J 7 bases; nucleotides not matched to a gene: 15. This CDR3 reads CASSLRQGRERVGELFF. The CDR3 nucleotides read TGCGCCAGCAGCCTTAGGCAAGGGAGGGAGCGGGTCGGGGAGCTGTTTTTT.

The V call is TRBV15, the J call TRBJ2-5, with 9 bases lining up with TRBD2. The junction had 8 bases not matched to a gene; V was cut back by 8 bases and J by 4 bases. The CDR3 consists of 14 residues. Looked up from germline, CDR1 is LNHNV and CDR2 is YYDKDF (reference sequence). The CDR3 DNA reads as TGTGCCACCCTTTTTAGCGGGAGAGGAGAGACCCAGTACTTC. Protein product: CATLFSGRGETQYF.

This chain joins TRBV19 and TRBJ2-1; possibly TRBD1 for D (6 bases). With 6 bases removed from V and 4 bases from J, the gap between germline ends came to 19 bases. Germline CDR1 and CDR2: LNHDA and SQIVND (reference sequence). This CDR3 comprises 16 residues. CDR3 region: CASSRFPRTDYNEQFF. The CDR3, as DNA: TGTGCCAGTAGCCGATTCCCCCGGACAGATTACAATGAGCAGTTCTTC.

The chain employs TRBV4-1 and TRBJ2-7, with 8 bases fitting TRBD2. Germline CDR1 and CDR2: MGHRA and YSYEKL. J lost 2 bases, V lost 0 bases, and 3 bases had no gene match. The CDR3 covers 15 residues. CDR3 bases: TGCGCCAGCAGCCAAGAGCCTAGCGGGCCCTACGAGCAGTACTTC. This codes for CASSQEPSGPYEQYF.

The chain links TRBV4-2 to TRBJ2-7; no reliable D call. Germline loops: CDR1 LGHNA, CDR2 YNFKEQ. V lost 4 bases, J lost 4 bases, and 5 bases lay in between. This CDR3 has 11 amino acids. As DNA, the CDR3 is TGTGCCAGCAGCCGGGGTTACGAGCAGTACTTC. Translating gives CASSRGYEQYF.

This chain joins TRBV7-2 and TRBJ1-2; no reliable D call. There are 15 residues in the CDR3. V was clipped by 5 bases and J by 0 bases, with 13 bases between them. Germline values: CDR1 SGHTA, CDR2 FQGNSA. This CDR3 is CASSLSDSANYGYTF. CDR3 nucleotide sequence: TGTGCCAGCAGCCTCAGTGACTCCGCTAACTATGGCTACACCTTC.

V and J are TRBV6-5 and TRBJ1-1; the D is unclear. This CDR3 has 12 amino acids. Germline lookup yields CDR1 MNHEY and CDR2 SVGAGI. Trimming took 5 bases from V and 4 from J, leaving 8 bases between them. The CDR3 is CASSTLGTEAFF. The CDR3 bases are TGTGCCAGCAGTACATTAGGCACTGAAGCTTTCTTT.

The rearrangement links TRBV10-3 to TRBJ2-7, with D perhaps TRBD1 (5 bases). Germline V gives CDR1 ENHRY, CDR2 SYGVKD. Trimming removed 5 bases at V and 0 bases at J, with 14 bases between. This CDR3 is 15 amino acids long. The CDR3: CAISSSTESSYEQYF. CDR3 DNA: TGTGCCATCAGTTCGTCGACAGAGAGCTCCTACGAGCAGTACTTC.

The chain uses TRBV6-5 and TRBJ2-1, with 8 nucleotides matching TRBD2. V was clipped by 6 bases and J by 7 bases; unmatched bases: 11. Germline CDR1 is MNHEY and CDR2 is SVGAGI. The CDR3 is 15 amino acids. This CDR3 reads CASRLRAGVGNEQFF. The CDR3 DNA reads TGTGCCAGCAGGCTTAGAGCGGGAGTGGGGAATGAGCAGTTCTTC.

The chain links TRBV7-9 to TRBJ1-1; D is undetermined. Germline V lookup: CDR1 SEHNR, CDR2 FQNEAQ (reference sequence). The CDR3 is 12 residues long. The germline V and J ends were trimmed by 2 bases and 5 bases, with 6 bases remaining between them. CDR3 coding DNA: TGTGCCAGCAGCTTACTTAAAACTGAAGCTTTCTTT. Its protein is CASSLLKTEAFF.

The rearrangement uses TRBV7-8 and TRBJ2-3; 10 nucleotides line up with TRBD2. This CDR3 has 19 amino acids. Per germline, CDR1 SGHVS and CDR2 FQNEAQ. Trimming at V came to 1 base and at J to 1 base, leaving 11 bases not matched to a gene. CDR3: CASSLGPGLANLRTDTQYF. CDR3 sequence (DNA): TGTGCCAGCAGCTTAGGACCGGGACTAGCGAACCTTCGCACAGATACGCAGTATTTT.

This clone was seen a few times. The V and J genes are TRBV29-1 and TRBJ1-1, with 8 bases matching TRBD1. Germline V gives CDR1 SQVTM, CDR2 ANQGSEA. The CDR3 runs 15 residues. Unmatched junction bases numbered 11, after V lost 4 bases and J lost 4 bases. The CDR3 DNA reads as TGCAGCGTTGGAAGCCTACAGGGGGGGGGCACTGAAGCTTTCTTT. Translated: CSVGSLQGGGTEAFF. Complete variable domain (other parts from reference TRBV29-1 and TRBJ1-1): SAVISQKPSRDICQRGTSLTIQCQVDSQVTMMFWYRQQPGQSLTLIATANQGSEATYESGFVIDKFPISRPNLTFSTLTVSNMSPEDSSIYLCSVGSLQGGGTEAFFGQGTRLTVV.